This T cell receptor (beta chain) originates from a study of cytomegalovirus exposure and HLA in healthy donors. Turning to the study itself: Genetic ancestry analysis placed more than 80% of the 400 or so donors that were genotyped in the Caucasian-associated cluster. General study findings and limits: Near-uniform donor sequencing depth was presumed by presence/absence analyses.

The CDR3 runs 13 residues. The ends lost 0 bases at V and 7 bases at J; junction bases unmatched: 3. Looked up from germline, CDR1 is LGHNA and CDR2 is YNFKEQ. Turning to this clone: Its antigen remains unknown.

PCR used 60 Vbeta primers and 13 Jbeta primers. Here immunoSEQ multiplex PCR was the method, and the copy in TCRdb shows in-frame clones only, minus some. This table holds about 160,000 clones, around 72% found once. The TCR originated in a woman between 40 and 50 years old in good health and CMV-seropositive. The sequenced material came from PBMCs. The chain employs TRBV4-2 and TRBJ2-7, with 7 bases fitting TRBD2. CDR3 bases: TGTGCCAGCAGCCAAGAGGGGGGGTCTGAGCAGTACTTC. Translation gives CASSQEGGSEQYF.